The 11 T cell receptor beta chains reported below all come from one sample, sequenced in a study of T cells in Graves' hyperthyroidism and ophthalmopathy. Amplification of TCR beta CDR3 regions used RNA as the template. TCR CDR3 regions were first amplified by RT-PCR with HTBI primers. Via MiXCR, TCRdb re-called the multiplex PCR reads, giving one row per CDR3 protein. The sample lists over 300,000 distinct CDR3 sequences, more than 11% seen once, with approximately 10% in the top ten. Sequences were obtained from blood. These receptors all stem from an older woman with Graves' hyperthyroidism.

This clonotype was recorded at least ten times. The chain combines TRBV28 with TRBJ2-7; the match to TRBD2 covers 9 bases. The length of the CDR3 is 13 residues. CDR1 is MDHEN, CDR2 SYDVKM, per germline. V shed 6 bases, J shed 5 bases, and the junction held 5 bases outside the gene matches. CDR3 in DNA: TGTGCCAGCAGCGACAGGACTAGCGACGAGCAGTACTTC. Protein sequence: CASSDRTSDEQYF.

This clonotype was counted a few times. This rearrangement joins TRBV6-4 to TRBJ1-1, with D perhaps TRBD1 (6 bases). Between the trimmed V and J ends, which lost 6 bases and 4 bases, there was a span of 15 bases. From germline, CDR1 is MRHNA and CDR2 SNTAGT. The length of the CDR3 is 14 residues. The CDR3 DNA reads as TGTGCCAGCAGAGAAACACAGGGAGGCACTGAAGCTTTCTTT. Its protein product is CASRETQGGTEAFF.

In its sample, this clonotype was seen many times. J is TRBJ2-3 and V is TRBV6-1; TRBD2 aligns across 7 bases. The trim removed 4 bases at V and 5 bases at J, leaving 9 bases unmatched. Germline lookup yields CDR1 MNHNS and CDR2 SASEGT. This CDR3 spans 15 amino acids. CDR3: CASSGGEGWKDTQYF. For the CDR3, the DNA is TGTGCCAGCAGTGGAGGGGAGGGGTGGAAAGATACGCAGTATTTT.

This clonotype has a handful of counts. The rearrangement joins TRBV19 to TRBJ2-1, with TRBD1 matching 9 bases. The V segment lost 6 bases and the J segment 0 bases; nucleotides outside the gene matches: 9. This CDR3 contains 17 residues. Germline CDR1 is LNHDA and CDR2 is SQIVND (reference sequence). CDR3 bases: TGTGCCAGTAGGGACAGGGGTCTTACTAGCTCCTACAATGAGCAGTTCTTC. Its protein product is CASRDRGLTSSYNEQFF.

The CDR3 is CATSRASGSTDTQYF. CDR3 bases: TGTGCCACCAGTAGGGCTAGCGGGAGCACAGATACGCAGTATTTT. The V call is TRBV24-1, the J call TRBJ2-3, with TRBD2 matching over 8 bases. From germline, CDR1 is KGHDR and CDR2 SFDVKD. V was pared by 6 bases and J by 0 bases, with 4 bases of the junction left unmatched. The CDR3 length is 15 residues.

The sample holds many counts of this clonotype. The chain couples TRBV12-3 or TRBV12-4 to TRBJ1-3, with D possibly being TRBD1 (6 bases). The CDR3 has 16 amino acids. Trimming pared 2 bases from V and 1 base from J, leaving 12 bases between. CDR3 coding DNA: TGTGCCAGCAGTTTATTACAGGGAGATTCTGGAAACACCATATATTTT. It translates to CASSLLQGDSGNTIYF.

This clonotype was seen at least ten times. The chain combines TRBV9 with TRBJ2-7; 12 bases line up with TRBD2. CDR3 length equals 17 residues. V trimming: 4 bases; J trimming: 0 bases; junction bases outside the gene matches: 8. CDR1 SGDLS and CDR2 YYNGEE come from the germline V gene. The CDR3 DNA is TGTGCCAGCAGCCCGGGACTAGCGGGTCGAAGCTCCTACGAGCAGTACTTC. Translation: CASSPGLAGRSSYEQYF.

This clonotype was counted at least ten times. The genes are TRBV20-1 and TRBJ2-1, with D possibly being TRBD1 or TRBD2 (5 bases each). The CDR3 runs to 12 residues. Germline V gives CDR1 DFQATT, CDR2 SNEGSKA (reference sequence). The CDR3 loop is CSAGDPHNEQFF. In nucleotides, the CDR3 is TGCAGCGCTGGGGACCCGCACAATGAGCAGTTCTTC.

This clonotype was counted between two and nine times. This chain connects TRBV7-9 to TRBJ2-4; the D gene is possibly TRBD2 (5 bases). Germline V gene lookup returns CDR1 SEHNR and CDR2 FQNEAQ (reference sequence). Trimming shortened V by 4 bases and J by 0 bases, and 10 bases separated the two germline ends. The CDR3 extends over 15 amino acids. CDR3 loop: CASSSWTLAKNIQYF. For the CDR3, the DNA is TGTGCCAGCAGCTCCTGGACTCTAGCCAAAAACATTCAGTACTTC.

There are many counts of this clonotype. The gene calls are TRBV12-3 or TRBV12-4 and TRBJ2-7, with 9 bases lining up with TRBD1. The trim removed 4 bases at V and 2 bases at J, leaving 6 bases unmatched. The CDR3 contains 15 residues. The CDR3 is CASSYTGTGTYEQYF. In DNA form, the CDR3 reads TGTGCCAGCAGTTACACCGGGACAGGGACCTACGAGCAGTACTTC.

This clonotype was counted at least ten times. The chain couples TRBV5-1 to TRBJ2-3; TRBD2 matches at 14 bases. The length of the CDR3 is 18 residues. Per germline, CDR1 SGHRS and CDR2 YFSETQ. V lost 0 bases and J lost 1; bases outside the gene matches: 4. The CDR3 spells CASSLGLAGGPGTDTQYF. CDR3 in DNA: TGCGCCAGCAGCTTGGGACTAGCGGGAGGGCCCGGCACAGATACGCAGTATTTT.